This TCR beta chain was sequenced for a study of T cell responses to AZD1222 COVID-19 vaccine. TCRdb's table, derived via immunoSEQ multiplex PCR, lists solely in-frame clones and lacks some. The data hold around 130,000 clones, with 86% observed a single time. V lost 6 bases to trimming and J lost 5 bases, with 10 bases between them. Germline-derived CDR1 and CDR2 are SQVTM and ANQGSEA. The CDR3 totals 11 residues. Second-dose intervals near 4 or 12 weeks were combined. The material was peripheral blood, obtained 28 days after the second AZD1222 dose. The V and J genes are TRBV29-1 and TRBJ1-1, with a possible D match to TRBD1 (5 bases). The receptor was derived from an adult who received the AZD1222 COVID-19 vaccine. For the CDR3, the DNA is TGCAGCGTCGGGGACGGGACTGAAGCTTTCTTT. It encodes CSVGDGTEAFF.